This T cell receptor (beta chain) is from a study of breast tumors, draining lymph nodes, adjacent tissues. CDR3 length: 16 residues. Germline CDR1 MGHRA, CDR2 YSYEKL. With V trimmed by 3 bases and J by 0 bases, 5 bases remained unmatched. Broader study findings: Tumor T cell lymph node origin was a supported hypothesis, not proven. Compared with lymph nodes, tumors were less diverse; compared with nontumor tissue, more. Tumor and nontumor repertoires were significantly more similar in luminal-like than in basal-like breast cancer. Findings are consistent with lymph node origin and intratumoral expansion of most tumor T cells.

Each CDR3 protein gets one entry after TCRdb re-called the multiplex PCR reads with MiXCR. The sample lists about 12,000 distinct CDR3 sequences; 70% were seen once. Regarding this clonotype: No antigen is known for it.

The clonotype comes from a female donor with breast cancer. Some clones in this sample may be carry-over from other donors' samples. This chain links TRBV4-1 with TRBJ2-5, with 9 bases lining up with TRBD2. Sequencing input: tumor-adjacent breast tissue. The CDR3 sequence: CASSQASGTDQETQYF. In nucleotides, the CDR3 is TGCGCCAGCAGCCAGGCTAGCGGGACGGACCAAGAGACCCAGTACTTC.